This entry lists 16 T cell receptor beta chains sequenced from one sample in a study of cytomegalovirus exposure and HLA in healthy donors. The PCR had 60 Vbeta and 13 Jbeta primers. Clones were read by immunoSEQ multiplex PCR, and TCRdb kept only the in-frame ones, dropping some. The data contain about 180,000 clones, over 60% of them singletons. Sequencing input: PBMCs. The receptors originated from a man aged 40-49 years in good health and CMV-seronegative.

This clone was found once. The chain combines TRBV5-1 with TRBJ2-7; tentatively, D is TRBD1 (6 bases). This CDR3 is 14 amino acids long. Germline CDR1 SGHRS, CDR2 YFSETQ. The ends were cut back, 0 bases at V and 2 bases at J, with 9 bases in the middle. The CDR3 loop is CASSLDRETYEQYF. The CDR3 nucleotides read TGCGCCAGCAGCTTGGACAGGGAAACCTACGAGCAGTACTTC. The full variable domain, with the rest looked up from reference TRBV5-1 and TRBJ2-7, is KAGVTQTPRYLIKTRGQQVTLSCSPISGHRSVSWYQQTPGQGLQFLFEYFSETQRNKGNFPGRFSGRQFSNSRSEMNVSTLELGDSALYLCASSLDRETYEQYFGPGTRLTVT.

To note about this clone: Germline is not matched at one junction end, which may reflect a read error. The sample has other DNA sequences that encode this CDR3 too. The V and J genes are TRBV2 and TRBJ1-1; possible D gene TRBD1, 5 bases. Germline assignment: CDR1 SNHLY and CDR2 FYNNEI. This CDR3 region has 13 residues. The CDR3 DNA sequence: TGTGCCAGCAGTGAAGTCGAAGGGACTGAAGCCTTCTTT. Its protein is CASSEVEGTEAFF.

V gene TRBV6-6 combines with J gene TRBJ2-5, with TRBD1 identical over 11 bases. The length of the CDR3 is 14 residues. Germline trimming cut 7 bases from V and 5 bases from J; bases unmatched to any gene: 6. The germline V gene has CDR1 MNHNY and CDR2 SVGAGI (reference sequence). CDR3 region: CASKWGQGGETQYF. DNA for the CDR3: TGTGCCAGCAAATGGGGACAGGGGGGGGAGACCCAGTACTTC.

This clone appeared once. This chain joins TRBV6-1 and TRBJ2-7, with D unclear. This CDR3 has 13 residues. Trimming took 3 bases from V and 0 from J, leaving 6 bases between them. From germline, CDR1 is MNHNS and CDR2 SASEGT. CDR3 protein: CASSDVSSYEQYF. DNA for the CDR3: TGTGCCAGCAGTGACGTCAGCTCCTACGAGCAGTACTTC.

This chain connects TRBV11-3 to TRBJ1-3, with a weak D call TRBD1 (6 bases). V was clipped by 4 bases and J by 4 bases, with 11 bases between them. Germline CDR1 and CDR2: SGHNT and YENEEA. CDR3 length equals 14 residues. CDR3 nucleotide sequence: TGTGCCAGCAGCTCCGCGGGGGCGGGAAACACCATATATTTT. Its protein is CASSSAGAGNTIYF.

The V gene is TRBV27, the J gene TRBJ2-5, with 10 bases fitting TRBD2. Germline V gene lookup returns CDR1 MNHEY and CDR2 SMNVEV (reference sequence). V lost 3 bases and J lost 0; bases outside the gene matches: 1. The CDR3 is 15 amino acids. In nucleotides, the CDR3 is TGTGCCAGCAGTTTCGGACTAGCGGACCAAGAGACCCAGTACTTC. Translating gives CASSFGLADQETQYF.

The rearrangement joins TRBV6-6 to TRBJ2-7; D possibly corresponds to TRBD2 (5 bases). The CDR3 has 14 amino acids. Germline values: CDR1 MNHNY, CDR2 SVGAGI (reference sequence). V lost 2 bases to trimming and J lost 0 bases, with 8 bases between them. The CDR3 nucleotides read TGTGCCAGCAGTTACACTAGGAGCTCCTACGAGCAGTACTTC. Its translation: CASSYTRSSYEQYF.

V gene TRBV19 combines with J gene TRBJ2-7; D is unresolved. This CDR3 spans 12 amino acids. The germline V gene encodes CDR1 LNHDA and CDR2 SQIVND (reference sequence). Trimming stripped 3 bases from V and 6 bases from J, with 9 bases between. CDR3 protein: CASSMNGREQYF. CDR3 DNA: TGTGCCAGTAGTATGAACGGTCGCGAGCAGTACTTC.

The chain carries TRBV4-3 and TRBJ2-3; tentatively, D is TRBD1 (7 bases). CDR1 LGHNA and CDR2 YSLEER come from the germline V gene. This CDR3 has 16 residues. V was clipped by 0 bases and J by 5 bases, with 15 bases between them. CDR3 region: CASSQDWRQGGDTQYF. The CDR3 DNA is TGCGCCAGCAGCCAAGACTGGAGACAGGGAGGAGATACGCAGTATTTT.

This clone was detected a few times. The genes are TRBV7-8 and TRBJ1-1; D gene unclear. This CDR3 region has 15 residues. Trimming left V 5 bases short and J 5 bases short, with 18 bases between. CDR1 is SGHVS and CDR2 is FQNEAQ in the germline V gene. The CDR3 sequence: CASSHPEPGETEAFF. The CDR3 bases are TGTGCCAGCAGCCACCCAGAACCGGGTGAGACTGAAGCTTTCTTT.

The J gene is TRBJ2-7, the V gene TRBV5-6; no reliable D call. CDR3 length: 13 residues. The V end lost 4 bases, the J end lost 3 bases, and 11 bases lay between the germline ends. The germline V gene has CDR1 SGHDT and CDR2 YYEEEE. The CDR3 reads CASSQWSSYEQYF. For the CDR3, the DNA is TGTGCCAGCAGCCAGTGGAGCAGCTACGAGCAGTACTTC.

The chain couples TRBV5-1 to TRBJ1-4; D may be TRBD1 (5 bases). Germline lookup yields CDR1 SGHRS and CDR2 YFSETQ. V lost 8 bases and J lost 0, with 11 bases in between. This CDR3 comprises 14 residues. CDR3 sequence: CASKGRATNEKLFF. The CDR3, as DNA: TGCGCCAGTAAGGGGAGGGCAACTAATGAAAAACTGTTTTTT.

The chain has TRBV6-1 and TRBJ2-4, with D possibly matching TRBD2 (6 bases). From germline, CDR1 is MNHNS and CDR2 SASEGT. Trimming left V 4 bases short and J 0 bases short, with 13 bases between. The CDR3 covers 16 residues. The CDR3 region has the DNA TGTGCCAGCAGTGGAGGGGAGGATCGAGCCAAAAACATTCAGTACTTC. Translation: CASSGGEDRAKNIQYF.

The J gene is TRBJ1-6, the V gene TRBV12-5, with 9 bases lining up with TRBD1. The CDR3 extends over 13 amino acids. CDR1 and CDR2 (germline): LGHNT, FRNRAP. The CDR3 sequence is CAIPGQGNSPLHF. DNA for the CDR3: TGTGCCATCCCGGGACAGGGTAATTCACCCCTCCACTTT.

The J gene is TRBJ2-2, the V gene TRBV4-3; D perhaps matches TRBD1 (6 bases). Trimming left V 5 bases short and J 2 bases short, with 9 bases between. Germline loops: CDR1 LGHNA, CDR2 YSLEER. The CDR3 totals 14 residues. CDR3 residues: CASSSGTNTGELFF. CDR3 nucleotides: TGCGCCAGCAGCTCCGGGACAAACACCGGGGAGCTGTTTTTT.

This clone was seen only a few times. CDR3 residues: CASSLLLAGYEQFF. CDR3 DNA sequence: TGTGCCAGCAGCTTGCTTCTAGCGGGGTATGAGCAGTTCTTC. V gene TRBV7-2 combines with J gene TRBJ2-1, with 9 bases lining up with TRBD2. V gave up 3 bases and J gave up 8 bases; unmatched junction bases: 5. Germline V gene sequence: CDR1 SGHTA, CDR2 FQGNSA. This CDR3 has 14 amino acids.